The 4 T cell receptor beta chains below were found in one sample sequenced in a study of OX40 agonist ivuxolimab in advanced cancers. The library was built by means of the immunoSEQ multiplex PCR assay. TCRdb took this table from immuneACCESS and kept in-frame rearrangements with V and J called. Such tables lack part of the clones; where checked against another copy, unresolved V genes explain under half of the gap, and the rest is unexplained. The sample records over 65,000 clones, more than 70% of which are singletons. The top ten hold about 0.25% of the sample. Sequenced material: CD4+ or CD8+ T cells sorted from blood, taken in a trial of the OX40 agonist ivuxolimab. Every receptor here comes from an adult with an advanced solid tumor such as melanoma, head and neck, liver or kidney cancer.

The rearrangement joins TRBV5-4 to TRBJ2-3; TRBD2 matches 8 bases. V shed 3 bases and J 0 bases; nucleotides not matched to a gene: 3. The CDR3 runs 15 residues. Looked up from germline, CDR1 is SGHNT and CDR2 is YYREEE (reference sequence). This chain's CDR3 is CASSSGLASTDTQYF. For the CDR3, the DNA is TGTGCCAGCAGCTCAGGACTAGCTAGCACAGATACGCAGTATTTT.

The chain links TRBV11-3 to TRBJ2-2; 8 positions match TRBD1. The CDR3 runs 12 residues. CDR1 is SGHNT, CDR2 YENEEA, per germline. V was clipped by 7 bases and J by 7 bases; unmatched bases: 2. CDR3 DNA: TGTGCCAGCACCGACAGGGGCGGGGAGCTGTTTTTT. This codes for CASTDRGGELFF.

The CDR3 protein is CASTHFGQGSNQPQHF. In DNA form, the CDR3 reads TGTGCCAGCACCCATTTTGGACAGGGGAGCAATCAGCCCCAGCATTTT. V usage is TRBV28 and J usage is TRBJ1-5, with 9 bases identical to TRBD1. The CDR3 has 16 residues. Trimming removed 7 bases from V and 1 base from J; junction bases left unmatched: 8. The germline V gene encodes CDR1 MDHEN and CDR2 SYDVKM.

V usage is TRBV7-9 and J usage is TRBJ2-7; D tentatively fits TRBD1 or TRBD2 (5 bases each). Trimming took 3 bases from V and 4 from J, leaving 13 bases between them. Per germline, CDR1 SEHNR and CDR2 FQNEAQ (reference sequence). This CDR3 region has 14 residues. The chain's CDR3 is CASSLKGAGYEQYF. CDR3 sequence (DNA): TGTGCCAGCAGCTTGAAAGGGGCGGGTTACGAGCAGTACTTC.